This TCR beta chain was recovered during a study of blood T cell repertoires in COVID-19. Enrollees, about 18 to 100 years old, lived in 25 or so US areas. Membership in each cohort depended on participant-reported clinical history. Measured with immunoSEQ multiplex PCR; TCRdb has only the in-frame clones, and not every one. This table holds around 330,000 clones, over 80% found once. The sample consisted of PBMCs or T cells enriched from blood (not recorded which). The sequence came from a woman aged 18-30 years who had recovered from COVID-19.

The CDR3 DNA reads as TGCGCCAGCAGCGGCGGGACAGGAGAAAAACTGTTTTTT. It translates to CASSGGTGEKLFF. The gene calls are TRBV5-1 and TRBJ1-4; 8 bases match TRBD1. From germline, CDR1 is SGHRS and CDR2 YFSETQ. V trimming: 4 bases; J trimming: 8 bases; junction bases outside the gene matches: 4. This CDR3 contains 13 residues.